Presented here are 15 T cell receptor beta chains from one specimen sequenced in a study of T cells in Graves' hyperthyroidism and ophthalmopathy (dated by TCRdb to between 2019 and 2020). The library was made by multiplex PCR. Sequencer: Illumina HiSeq 2000. The TCR beta CDR3 regions were amplified from RNA transcripts. A first-round RT-PCR of the TCR CDR3 used the HTBI primer set with the Qiagen OneStep RT-PCR kit. Through fastp at Q25 and MiXCR, TCRdb rebuilt clones from the public reads, retaining in-frame beta chains. All rows with the same CDR3 protein become a single entry with the most common DNA and genes. This sample lists 300,000 or so distinct CDR3 sequences; 15% to 20% were detected once. The ten largest clones add up to approximately 54% of the sample. Sequenced sample: blood. The source is a woman in her forties or fifties with Graves' hyperthyroidism.

This clonotype appeared many times. This chain joins TRBV27 and TRBJ2-5; D may be TRBD2 (5 bases). This CDR3 contains 13 residues. The V end was cut by 2 bases, the J end by 5 bases, with 9 bases between. From germline, CDR1 is MNHEY and CDR2 SMNVEV (reference sequence). DNA for the CDR3: TGTGCCAGCAGTTTAGCGGGCTTCGAGACCCAGTACTTC. This encodes CASSLAGFETQYF.

The CDR3 DNA is TGTGCCAGCAGCTTATTGGATGGAAAACTGTTTTTT. This translates into CASSLLDGKLFF. The rearrangement links TRBV13 to TRBJ1-4; D remains unclear. V lost 2 bases to trimming and J lost 10 bases, with 8 bases between them. This CDR3 contains 12 residues. Germline V gene lookup returns CDR1 PRHDT and CDR2 FYEKMQ (reference sequence).

The chain joins TRBV19 to TRBJ1-3; D perhaps matches TRBD1 (5 bases). V dropped 5 bases and J dropped 0 bases, with 14 bases sitting between them. Per germline, CDR1 LNHDA and CDR2 SQIVND (reference sequence). The CDR3 length is 16 residues. CDR3 nucleotide sequence: TGTGCCAGTAGTCCTGACAGTTTTCCCTCTGGAAACACCATATATTTT. Protein sequence: CASSPDSFPSGNTIYF. Supplemented by reference TRBV19 and TRBJ1-3, the full variable domain reads DGGITQSPKYLFRKEGQNVTLSCEQNLNHDAMYWYRQDPGQGLRLIYYSQIVNDFQKGDIAEGYSVSREKKESFPLTVTSAQKNPTAFYLCASSPDSFPSGNTIYFGEGSWLTVV.

This clonotype was picked up many times. The chain recombines TRBV20-1 with TRBJ2-7; D gene unclear. Trimming removed 3 bases from V and 0 bases from J, with 12 bases in between. Germline V lookup: CDR1 DFQATT, CDR2 SNEGSKA (reference sequence). CDR3 length: 14 residues. DNA for the CDR3: TGCAGTGCTAGTCCCAATCTGGCCTCCTACGAGCAGTACTTC. It specifies CSASPNLASYEQYF.

This clonotype was counted only a few times. The chain recombines TRBV30 with TRBJ2-3; 13 bases agree with TRBD2. The V gene end was trimmed by 3 bases and the J gene end by 4 bases; junction bases not matched to a gene: 7. CDR1 and CDR2 from the germline V gene are GTSNPN and SVGIG (reference sequence). This CDR3 spans 16 amino acids. The DNA of the CDR3 is TGTGCCTGGAGCCCCAAACTAGCGGGAGGGGCAGATACGCAGTATTTT. It codes for CAWSPKLAGGADTQYF.

This sequence joins TRBV30 and TRBJ1-4, with TRBD1 as a possible D gene (5 bases). The CDR3 spans 16 residues. V lost 2 bases and J lost 0, with 13 bases in between. Germline lookup yields CDR1 GTSNPN and CDR2 SVGIG (reference sequence). The CDR3: CAWSLDRTATNEKLFF. CDR3 DNA: TGTGCCTGGAGTCTAGACAGAACCGCAACTAATGAAAAACTGTTTTTT.

The rearrangement joins TRBV19 to TRBJ2-2; a weak D match, TRBD1 (5 bases). Germline CDR1 and CDR2: LNHDA and SQIVND (reference sequence). V was clipped by 6 bases and J by 1 base, with 15 bases between them. This CDR3 is built from 16 residues. CDR3 DNA: TGTGCCAGTAGCCCGAGACAGCCTGGGAACACCGGGGAGCTGTTTTTT. It encodes CASSPRQPGNTGELFF.

The chain joins TRBV5-1 to TRBJ2-7, with D unclear. CDR3 size: 11 residues. Germline values: CDR1 SGHRS, CDR2 YFSETQ. V was trimmed by 3 bases and J by 6 bases, leaving 7 bases between them. Written as DNA, the CDR3 is TGCGCCAGCAGCTCGTCTGCCGAGCAGTACTTC. Translating gives CASSSSAEQYF.

The sample holds a few counts of this clonotype. This chain uses TRBV5-1 with TRBJ1-4; no reliable D call. The CDR3 spans 15 residues. Trimming pared 5 bases from V and 0 bases from J, leaving 11 bases between. In germline, CDR1 is SGHRS, CDR2 YFSETQ. In DNA, the CDR3 is TGCGCCAGCAGGTTGCCGGAAGCAACTAATGAAAAACTGTTTTTT. Encoded protein: CASRLPEATNEKLFF.

V gene TRBV29-1 combines with J gene TRBJ2-3; the D gene could be TRBD1 or TRBD2 (5 bases each). Germline CDR1 reads SQVTM; CDR2 reads ANQGSEA. V was shortened by 4 bases and J by 2 bases, with 13 bases between the two germline ends. The CDR3 has 14 residues. The CDR3 DNA reads as TGCAGCGTTGGCGAGGGGAGCCTCACAGATACGCAGTATTTT. Translated, it gives CSVGEGSLTDTQYF.

This clonotype was counted many times. The chain links TRBV5-6 to TRBJ1-4, with no clear D. Germline CDR1 is SGHDT and CDR2 is YYEEEE. The CDR3 loop spans 16 amino acids. Trimming stripped 4 bases from V and 0 bases from J, with 13 bases between. CDR3 DNA sequence: TGTGCCAGCAGCCAAAGCGAGGGCACAACTAATGAAAAACTGTTTTTT. Translated, it gives CASSQSEGTTNEKLFF.

There are a few counts of this clonotype. This sequence joins TRBV3-1 and TRBJ1-2, with TRBD1 matching over 7 bases. This CDR3 has 13 residues. V lost 7 bases, J lost 8 bases, and 10 bases stayed unmatched. Germline assignment: CDR1 LGHDT and CDR2 YNNKEL (reference sequence). CDR3 sequence: CASTRTLTGGYTF. CDR3 DNA: TGTGCCAGCACCCGCACCTTGACAGGGGGCTACACCTTC.

The rearrangement joins TRBV27 to TRBJ2-1; tentative D call: TRBD1 (5 bases). In germline, CDR1 is MNHEY, CDR2 SMNVEV (reference sequence). The CDR3 contains 15 residues. V was trimmed by 3 bases and J by 3 bases, leaving 12 bases between them. The CDR3 reads CASSFSGLNYNEQFF. For the CDR3, the DNA is TGTGCCAGCAGTTTTTCAGGGTTGAACTACAATGAGCAGTTCTTC.

This clonotype was counted a single time. This chain uses TRBV7-9 with TRBJ1-5, with 8 bases identical to TRBD1. This CDR3 is 16 amino acids long. The ends lost 4 bases at V and 4 bases at J; junction bases unmatched: 9. Germline CDR1 and CDR2: SEHNR and FQNEAQ (reference sequence). DNA for the CDR3: TGTGCCAGCAGCTCCCCCGGACAGGGTCGGAATCAGCCCCAGCATTTT. It codes for CASSSPGQGRNQPQHF.

This clonotype was detected ten times or more. CDR3 in amino acids: CASSETRGGSEDTQYF. CDR3 nucleotide sequence: TGTGCCAGCAGTGAAACCCGGGGGGGGAGCGAAGATACGCAGTATTTT. The chain is built from TRBV2 and TRBJ2-3; 8 nucleotides line up with TRBD2. V gave up 2 bases and J gave up 5 bases; unmatched junction bases: 9. This CDR3 is built from 16 residues. Germline V lookup: CDR1 SNHLY, CDR2 FYNNEI.